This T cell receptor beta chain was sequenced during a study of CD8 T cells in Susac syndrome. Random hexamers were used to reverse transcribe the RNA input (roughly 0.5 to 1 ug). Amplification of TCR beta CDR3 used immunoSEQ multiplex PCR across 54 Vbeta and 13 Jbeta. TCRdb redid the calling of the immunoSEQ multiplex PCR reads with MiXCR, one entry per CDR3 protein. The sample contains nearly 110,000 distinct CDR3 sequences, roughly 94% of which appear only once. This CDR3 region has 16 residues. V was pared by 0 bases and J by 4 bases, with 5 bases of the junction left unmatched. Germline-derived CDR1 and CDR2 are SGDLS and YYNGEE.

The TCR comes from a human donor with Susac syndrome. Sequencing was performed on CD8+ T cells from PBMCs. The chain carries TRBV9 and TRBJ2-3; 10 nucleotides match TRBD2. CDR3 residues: CASSVAPSGGADTQYF. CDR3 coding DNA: TGTGCCAGCAGCGTAGCACCTAGCGGGGGTGCAGATACGCAGTATTTT.